A single T cell receptor (beta chain) is shown here with its context. Antigen specificity is unknown. At one boundary the junction diverges from the germline segment, which might be a read error. The data were taken from a study of tumor-infiltrating lymphocytes in primary liver carcinoma. In the study overall: Between roughly 4.2 and 10 cm across, the tumors were all of stage T1-T3 N0M0. General study findings and limits: Overlap in tumor-adjacent and tumor-blood pairs fell below that of tumor region pairs.

The input was around 500 ng total RNA; TCR beta cDNA was made from it with a constant-region primer. Libraries for TCR beta were built through three nested multiplex PCR rounds, which together made up a slightly modified ARM-PCR procedure. With TRBV1-TRBV30 forward primers and a C-beta reverse primer, the first two PCR rounds were run for nine to eleven cycles each. One entry per CDR3 protein results from TCRdb running MiXCR on the multiplex PCR reads. In the table there are about 200,000 distinct CDR3 sequences, over 80% of which are singletons. Taking roughly 18-32 mg of unsorted bulk tissue, the authors co-extracted RNA and DNA. From germline, CDR1 is MNHEY and CDR2 SVGAGI. The CDR3 runs 13 residues.

This TCR was sampled from a man aged 35-49 years with primary liver carcinoma and hepatitis B virus infection. The rearrangement links TRBV6-5 to TRBJ1-1, with no clear D. The sample comprised tumor tissue from primary liver carcinoma. CDR3 DNA sequence: TGTGCCAGCTGTTCCTCAATAAACACCGAAGCTTTCTTT. Encoded protein: CASCSSINTEAFF.